One and the same sample provided the 6 T cell receptor beta chains below, sequenced in a study of T cells in Graves' hyperthyroidism and ophthalmopathy. RNA transcripts were the template for amplifying TCR beta CDR3 regions. Using the HTBI primer set, a first-round RT-PCR was run on the TCR CDR3. One entry per CDR3 protein, called by TCRdb with MiXCR from the multiplex PCR reads. The sample gives around 190,000 distinct CDR3 sequences, less than 20% of which show up once; roughly 50% is in the top ten. Sample: blood. The receptors were gathered from a woman between 45 and 60 years old with Graves' hyperthyroidism.

This clonotype has a count of ten or more. J is TRBJ2-5 and V is TRBV27; 7 bases map to TRBD2. This CDR3 has 15 amino acids. V was pared by 5 bases and J by 2 bases, with 8 bases of the junction left unmatched. In germline, CDR1 is MNHEY, CDR2 SMNVEV (reference sequence). CDR3 protein: CASSPSSGEQETQYF. The DNA of the CDR3 is TGTGCCAGCAGTCCATCTAGCGGCGAACAAGAGACCCAGTACTTC.

The chain recombines TRBV20-1 with TRBJ2-7, with D perhaps matching TRBD1 or TRBD2 (5 bases each). V was clipped by 0 bases and J by 2 bases, with 14 bases between them. The CDR3 contains 15 residues. Germline V gene sequence: CDR1 DFQATT, CDR2 SNEGSKA (reference sequence). The CDR3 DNA reads as TGCAGTGCTAGAGATCGAGGGGACCCGGCCTACGAGCAGTACTTC. It codes for CSARDRGDPAYEQYF.

This clonotype was seen repeatedly, ten times or more. This chain links TRBV3-1 with TRBJ2-1, with 7 bases lining up with TRBD1. The CDR3 runs to 17 residues. Germline V lookup: CDR1 LGHDT, CDR2 YNNKEL (reference sequence). V lost 0 bases and J lost 3; bases outside the gene matches: 8. CDR3 protein: CASSQDLGTDIYNEQFF. CDR3 coding DNA: TGTGCCAGCAGCCAAGATCTTGGGACAGACATCTACAATGAGCAGTTCTTC.

This clonotype was seen ten or more times. The rearrangement joins TRBV27 to TRBJ2-1; D not certain. The germline CDR1 and CDR2 sequences are MNHEY and SMNVEV (reference sequence). CDR3 length: 15 amino acids. V lost 6 bases to trimming and J lost 4 bases, with 16 bases between them. CDR3 region: CASRLYFGEYNEQFF. CDR3 bases: TGTGCCAGCAGACTTTACTTCGGAGAATACAATGAGCAGTTCTTC.

The sample holds many counts of this clonotype. The chain links TRBV11-2 to TRBJ2-1; 11 nucleotides align to TRBD2. Germline assignment: CDR1 SGHAT and CDR2 FQNNGV. The CDR3 consists of 17 residues. With 3 bases clipped from V and 4 bases from J, the junction kept 8 bases outside the gene matches. The CDR3 is CASSFAGTSGKYNEQFF. For the CDR3, the DNA is TGTGCCAGCAGCTTCGCCGGGACTAGCGGCAAATACAATGAGCAGTTCTTC.

This clonotype was observed a few times. The rearrangement uses TRBV6-2 or TRBV6-3 and TRBJ2-5, with 9 bases identical to TRBD2. With 2 bases clipped from V and 4 bases from J, the junction kept 8 bases outside the gene matches. The CDR3 length is 16 residues. CDR1 MNHEY and CDR2 SVGEGT come from the germline V gene. CDR3 loop: CASSYGAGGGRETQYF. The CDR3 DNA sequence: TGTGCCAGCAGTTACGGTGCGGGAGGGGGGCGAGAGACCCAGTACTTC.